This TCR beta chain was found in a study of identical twins. TCRdb ran MiXCR on the 5' RACE reads and lists one entry per CDR3 protein. The table includes 450,000 to 650,000 distinct CDR3 sequences, 9.6% detected once. This clonotype has only a few counts. A further study also used this sample, focusing on yellow fever vaccine responses in identical twins.

The TCR originated in a young woman in good health. Material for sequencing was PBMCs.

CDR3 loop: CASSPQVGDTEAFF. CDR3 DNA: TGTGCCAGCTCACCACAGGTAGGAGACACTGAAGCTTTCTTT. This chain connects TRBV18 to TRBJ1-1; D remains unclear. Germline lookup yields CDR1 KGHSH and CDR2 LQKENI. This CDR3 has 14 residues. Trimming stripped 1 base from V and 3 bases from J, with 9 bases between.